This T cell receptor (beta chain) originates from a study of cytomegalovirus exposure and HLA in healthy donors. For the study at large: Earlier work reported approximately 110 million unique TCR beta sequences from about 179 million T cells.

Findings and limits, study-wide: Most subjects had HLA-A and HLA-B alleles reportedly predicted accurately by TCR beta sequences.

Researchers ran the PCR with 60 Vbeta and 13 Jbeta primers. This table comes from immunoSEQ multiplex PCR, and its TCRdb copy is limited to in-frame clones, with some not included. This sample yields 250,000 to 350,000 clones, of which 70% to 90% are seen a single time; 3.5% to 4% belongs to the top ten. This clone occurred a few times. Antigen specificity is unknown. Trimming left V 8 bases short and J 2 bases short, with 13 bases between. CDR1 is LGHNA and CDR2 is YNFKEQ in the germline V gene. This CDR3 is built from 14 residues. The sequence was obtained from a man aged 35-49 years in good health and CMV-seropositive. The specimen was PBMCs. This chain connects TRBV4-2 to TRBJ1-5; perhaps TRBD1 as D (5 bases). The CDR3 protein is CASSGLSGNQPQHF. In DNA form, the CDR3 reads TGTGCCAGCTCGGGACTCTCGGGCAATCAGCCCCAGCATTTT.